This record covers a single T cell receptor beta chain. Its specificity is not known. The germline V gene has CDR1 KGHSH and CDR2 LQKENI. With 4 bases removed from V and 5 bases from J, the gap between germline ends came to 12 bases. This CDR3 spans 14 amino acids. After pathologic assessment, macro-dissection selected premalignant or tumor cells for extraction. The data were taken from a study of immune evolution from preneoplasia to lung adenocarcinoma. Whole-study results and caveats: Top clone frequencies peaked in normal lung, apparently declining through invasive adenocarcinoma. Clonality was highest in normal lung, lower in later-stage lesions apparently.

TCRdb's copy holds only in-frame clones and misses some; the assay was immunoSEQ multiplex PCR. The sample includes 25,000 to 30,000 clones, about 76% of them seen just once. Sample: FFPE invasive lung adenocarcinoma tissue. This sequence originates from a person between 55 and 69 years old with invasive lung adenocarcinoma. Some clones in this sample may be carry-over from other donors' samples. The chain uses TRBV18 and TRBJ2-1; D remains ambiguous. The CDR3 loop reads CASSRSGPNNEQFF. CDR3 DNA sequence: TGTGCCAGCTCACGGTCTGGGCCCAACAATGAGCAGTTCTTC.